The clone carrying this TCR beta chain was seen ten or more times. The germline CDR1 and CDR2 sequences are ENHRY and SYGVKD. Trimming pared 10 bases from V and 6 bases from J, leaving 18 bases between. The CDR3 is made up of 13 amino acids. This sample was taken from a study of HIV-infected children after antiretroviral therapy interruption. Treatment meaning: PENTA 11 planned treatment interruption arm or continuous ART arm. Sorting from thawed PBMCs isolated memory CD8+ CD45RO+ CD45RA- T cells. The TCR library was built from RNA with a 3' RACE protocol and unique molecular identifiers. TCRdb re-called the 3' RACE reads through MiXCR, storing one row per CDR3 protein. The sample records approximately 3,800 distinct CDR3 sequences, 4.5% to 5.5% being singletons.

The sequencing here drew on CD45RO+ CD8+ T cells from PBMCs, pooled from several time points, taken from a donor given antiretroviral therapy, either interrupted or continuous. This sample's subset: memory CD8+ CD45RO+ CD45RA- T cells. The sequence came from a pool of human donors with HIV. V usage is TRBV10-3 and J usage is TRBJ1-1; D perhaps matches TRBD1 (5 bases). The DNA of the CDR3 is TGTGCCACCTCAGGGTCAGGGAGCGCTGAAGCTTTCTTT. This encodes CATSGSGSAEAFF.